Listed below are T cell receptor beta chains from one sample, sequenced in a study of shared clonotypes between healthy human individuals. Sequencing used immunoSEQ multiplex PCR; TCRdb keeps in-frame clones, though not all of them. This sample yields some 2,000,000 clones, of which about 95% are seen a single time; 0.1% to 0.15% belongs to the top ten. Sequenced material: naive CD4+ T cells sorted from blood. These receptors originate from a man aged 18 to 29 in good health. Each CDR3 is given with its conserved first and last residue. A D gene is named only where the DNA matches it firmly. Rows give clone size only sometimes, using once, few, many, or a class for an expanded clone.

V gene: TRBV2
D gene: NA
J gene: TRBJ2-7
clone size: once
CDR3 DNA: TGTGCCAGCAGTTCCGGGGGGCACGAGCAGTACTTC
CDR3 protein: CASSSGGHEQYF

V gene: TRBV7-2
D gene: TRBD1
J gene: TRBJ1-4
clone size: once
CDR3 DNA: TGTGCCAGCAGCCAGGACAGGGGGCTTGAAAAACTGTTTTTT
CDR3 protein: CASSQDRGLEKLFF

V gene: TRBV5-1
D gene: TRBD1
J gene: TRBJ1-2
clone size: NA
CDR3 DNA: TGCGCCAGCAGTTACACCGGGACAGGGGAATATGGCTACACCTTC
CDR3 protein: CASSYTGTGEYGYTF

V gene: TRBV7-2
D gene: NA
J gene: TRBJ1-2
clone size: NA
CDR3 DNA: TGTGCCAGCAGCCCCCGGGGCGGTGGTGGCTACACCTTC
CDR3 protein: CASSPRGGGGYTF

V gene: TRBV27
D gene: TRBD1
J gene: TRBJ2-2
clone size: NA
CDR3 DNA: TGTGCCAGCAGTTTCGGGGACAGGGGGCTTGGCACCGGGGAGCTGTTTTTT
CDR3 protein: CASSFGDRGLGTGELFF

V gene: TRBV12-5
D gene: TRBD2
J gene: TRBJ2-7
clone size: once
CDR3 DNA: TGTGCTAGTGGCCTGGGACTAGCGGAACGCTCCTACGAGCAGTACTTC
CDR3 protein: CASGLGLAERSYEQYF

V gene: TRBV27
D gene: NA
J gene: TRBJ2-7
clone size: NA
CDR3 DNA: TGTGCCAGCAGTTTATCTTTCGGCGGAGGCTACGAGCAGTACTTC
CDR3 protein: CASSLSFGGGYEQYF

V gene: TRBV7-8
D gene: NA
J gene: TRBJ1-2
clone size: many
CDR3 DNA: TGTGCCAGCAGCCCCAGCGGGGGCTATGGCTACACCTTC
CDR3 protein: CASSPSGGYGYTF

V gene: TRBV5-1
D gene: TRBD1
J gene: TRBJ2-7
clone size: NA
CDR3 DNA: TGCGCCAGCAGCGACCCGACAGGGCCCGACGAGCAGTACTTC
CDR3 protein: CASSDPTGPDEQYF

V gene: TRBV6-5
D gene: NA
J gene: TRBJ1-2
clone size: NA
CDR3 DNA: TGTGCCAGCAGTGCCACAGGGTACGATGGCTACACCTTC
CDR3 protein: CASSATGYDGYTF

V gene: TRBV30
D gene: TRBD1
J gene: TRBJ1-2
clone size: NA
CDR3 DNA: TGTGCCTGGAGCCAGGGGGAGTATGGCTACACCTTC
CDR3 protein: CAWSQGEYGYTF

V gene: TRBV7-9
D gene: NA
J gene: TRBJ2-2
clone size: NA
CDR3 DNA: TGTGCCAGCAGGCCTCAGGGGTCCGGGGAGCTGTTTTTT
CDR3 protein: CASRPQGSGELFF

V gene: TRBV6-5
D gene: NA
J gene: TRBJ1-2
clone size: NA
CDR3 DNA: TGTGCCAGCAGTTACTCGAGGGGGTTGGGTGGCTACACCTTC
CDR3 protein: CASSYSRGLGGYTF

V gene: TRBV4-1
D gene: NA
J gene: TRBJ2-3
clone size: NA
CDR3 DNA: TGCGCCAGCAGCCCCGAAGGGGGTAGCGGGAGCACAGATACGCAGTATTTT
CDR3 protein: CASSPEGGSGSTDTQYF

V gene: TRBV29-1
D gene: NA
J gene: TRBJ2-5
clone size: NA
CDR3 DNA: TGCAGCGTTGAAGATCTTCGGCGTAAAGAGACCCAGTACTTC
CDR3 protein: CSVEDLRRKETQYF

V gene: TRBV5-1
D gene: TRBD1
J gene: TRBJ1-2
clone size: NA
CDR3 DNA: TGCGCCAGCAGCCCCGGACAGGGGGGAAACTATGGCTACACCTTC
CDR3 protein: CASSPGQGGNYGYTF

V gene: TRBV7-8
D gene: TRBD1
J gene: TRBJ1-4
clone size: NA
CDR3 DNA: TGTGCCAGCAGCGTTGACAGGGTTAATGAAAAACTGTTTTTT
CDR3 protein: CASSVDRVNEKLFF

V gene: TRBV2
D gene: TRBD2
J gene: TRBJ2-1
clone size: once
CDR3 DNA: TGTGCCAGCAGTGATGAAGGACTAGCGGGTAAGAATGAGCAGTTCTTC
CDR3 protein: CASSDEGLAGKNEQFF

V gene: TRBV30
D gene: NA
J gene: TRBJ1-1
clone size: NA
CDR3 DNA: TGTGCCTGGAGTGCGGTATGGATCGCGGATGAAGCTTTCTTT
CDR3 protein: CAWSAVWIADEAFF

V gene: TRBV10-3
D gene: NA
J gene: TRBJ2-7
clone size: once
CDR3 DNA: TGTGCCATCAGGGCGGTGACAGGGACTTACGAGCAGTACTTC
CDR3 protein: CAIRAVTGTYEQYF

V gene: TRBV6-1
D gene: NA
J gene: TRBJ2-5
clone size: NA
CDR3 DNA: TGTGCCAGCACGGGGGAAGCCCTCGGAGAGACCCAGTACTTC
CDR3 protein: CASTGEALGETQYF

V gene: TRBV2
D gene: TRBD1
J gene: TRBJ2-2
clone size: NA
CDR3 DNA: TGTGCCAGCAGTGAAAACAGGGGGACCGGGGAGCTGTTTTTT
CDR3 protein: CASSENRGTGELFF

V gene: TRBV28
D gene: NA
J gene: TRBJ2-5
clone size: NA
CDR3 DNA: TGTGCCAGCAGCAGAGAGTCCCTAGGGCAAGAGACCCAGTACTTC
CDR3 protein: CASSRESLGQETQYF

V gene: TRBV5-1
D gene: NA
J gene: TRBJ2-2
clone size: once
CDR3 DNA: TGCGCCAGCAGCCTCCCCGGACAGCGAATCACCGGGGAGCTGTTTTTT
CDR3 protein: CASSLPGQRITGELFF

V gene: TRBV15
D gene: NA
J gene: TRBJ1-4
clone size: NA
CDR3 DNA: TGTGCCACCAGCAGAGATTCCGCACAGACAATGAGCAAACTGTTTTTT
CDR3 protein: CATSRDSAQTMSKLFF

V gene: TRBV28
D gene: NA
J gene: TRBJ1-1
clone size: NA
CDR3 DNA: TGTGCCAGCAGCCCTGGGGGCAGAGAAGCGAACACTGAAGCTTTCTTT
CDR3 protein: CASSPGGREANTEAFF

V gene: TRBV5-1
D gene: NA
J gene: TRBJ2-5
clone size: NA
CDR3 DNA: TGCGCCAGCAGCTCGGCCGAGACCCAGTACTTC
CDR3 protein: CASSSAETQYF

V gene: TRBV10-3
D gene: NA
J gene: TRBJ2-3
clone size: NA
CDR3 DNA: TGTGCCATCAGTCTCTCGGGGGGCGGACCCACAGATACGCAGTATTTT
CDR3 protein: CAISLSGGGPTDTQYF

V gene: TRBV7-2
D gene: NA
J gene: TRBJ2-7
clone size: NA
CDR3 DNA: TGTGCCAGCAGCCGCGAGTACGAGCAGTACTTC
CDR3 protein: CASSREYEQYF

V gene: TRBV28
D gene: NA
J gene: TRBJ1-2
clone size: NA
CDR3 DNA: TGTGCCAGCAGTTTAGGGGGAGTAGACTATGGCTACACCTTC
CDR3 protein: CASSLGGVDYGYTF

V gene: TRBV7-9
D gene: TRBD2
J gene: TRBJ2-3
clone size: NA
CDR3 DNA: TGTGCCAGCAGCTTAGCCGGGACTAGCGGGGTCACAGATACGCAGTATTTT
CDR3 protein: CASSLAGTSGVTDTQYF

V gene: TRBV7-9
D gene: TRBD2
J gene: TRBJ2-1
clone size: NA
CDR3 DNA: TGTGCCAGCAGCTTAGTTCTCGTCGGGAGGGGTTGGGGCAATGAGCAGTTCTTC
CDR3 protein: CASSLVLVGRGWGNEQFF

V gene: TRBV28
D gene: NA
J gene: TRBJ1-5
clone size: NA
CDR3 DNA: TGTGCCAGCAGTTTACAGGGAAGATATAGCAATCAGCCCCAGCATTTT
CDR3 protein: CASSLQGRYSNQPQHF

V gene: TRBV5-6
D gene: NA
J gene: TRBJ2-2
clone size: NA
CDR3 DNA: TGTGCCAGCAGCCCGCACCCCGAGAACACCGGGGAGCTGTTTTTT
CDR3 protein: CASSPHPENTGELFF

V gene: TRBV6-5
D gene: NA
J gene: TRBJ1-2
clone size: NA
CDR3 DNA: TGTGCCAGCACCCTCGCCGTTGGCTATGGCTACACCTTC
CDR3 protein: CASTLAVGYGYTF

V gene: TRBV30
D gene: NA
J gene: TRBJ1-1
clone size: NA
CDR3 DNA: TGTGCCTCGAACAGGGAGAACACTGAAGCTTTCTTT
CDR3 protein: CASNRENTEAFF

V gene: TRBV10-3
D gene: TRBD2
J gene: TRBJ2-2
clone size: NA
CDR3 DNA: TGTGCCATCAGTGGGGGGACTAGCGGGGTCCACGGGGAGCTGTTTTTT
CDR3 protein: CAISGGTSGVHGELFF

V gene: TRBV19
D gene: NA
J gene: TRBJ1-2
clone size: NA
CDR3 DNA: TGTGCCAGTAAAGAGATCGCTGGCTACACCTTC
CDR3 protein: CASKEIAGYTF

V gene: TRBV30
D gene: TRBD2
J gene: TRBJ2-1
clone size: NA
CDR3 DNA: TGTGCCTGGATCCAACTAGCGGGAGGTTACAATGAGCAGTTCTTC
CDR3 protein: CAWIQLAGGYNEQFF

V gene: TRBV5-1
D gene: TRBD2
J gene: TRBJ2-3
clone size: NA
CDR3 DNA: TGCGCCAGCAGCTTAACCCTAGCGGGGGGCGCAGATACGCAGTATTTT
CDR3 protein: CASSLTLAGGADTQYF

V gene: TRBV6-5
D gene: NA
J gene: TRBJ2-5
clone size: NA
CDR3 DNA: TGTGCCAGCAGTCCTGCCGGGCCAGGGACCCAGTACTTC
CDR3 protein: CASSPAGPGTQYF

V gene: TRBV30
D gene: TRBD2
J gene: TRBJ2-5
clone size: NA
CDR3 DNA: TGTGCCTGGAGTGGACTAGCGCCAGAGACCCAGTACTTC
CDR3 protein: CAWSGLAPETQYF

V gene: TRBV25-1
D gene: TRBD2
J gene: TRBJ2-3
clone size: NA
CDR3 DNA: TGTGCCAGCAGTGAATCTCTAGCGGGAGTCACAGATACGCAGTATTTT
CDR3 protein: CASSESLAGVTDTQYF

V gene: TRBV5-1
D gene: NA
J gene: TRBJ2-5
clone size: NA
CDR3 DNA: TGCGCCAGCAGCTTGGGCAGGGTGTACCAAGAGACCCAGTACTTC
CDR3 protein: CASSLGRVYQETQYF

V gene: TRBV6-1
D gene: NA
J gene: TRBJ2-7
clone size: NA
CDR3 DNA: TGTGCCAGCAGTGACGTAGGGGCAGTTCCATCCTACGAGCAGTACTTC
CDR3 protein: CASSDVGAVPSYEQYF

V gene: TRBV6-4
D gene: NA
J gene: TRBJ2-3
clone size: NA
CDR3 DNA: TGTGCCAGCAGCCCTACAAGGGCCACAGATACGCAGTATTTT
CDR3 protein: CASSPTRATDTQYF

V gene: TRBV15
D gene: NA
J gene: TRBJ1-6
clone size: NA
CDR3 DNA: TGTGCCACCAGCAGAGAGGCCCCAGGGACAAAGAATTCACCCCTCCACTTT
CDR3 protein: CATSREAPGTKNSPLHF

V gene: TRBV5-1
D gene: NA
J gene: TRBJ1-2
clone size: NA
CDR3 DNA: TGCGCCAGCAGCTTGTTATCTGGTAGGGCAGGGATTAACTATGGCTACACCTTC
CDR3 protein: CASSLLSGRAGINYGYTF

V gene: TRBV28
D gene: NA
J gene: TRBJ1-5
clone size: NA
CDR3 DNA: TGTGCCAGCAGTCCGGGGGGAAACAATCAGCCCCAGCATTTT
CDR3 protein: CASSPGGNNQPQHF

V gene: TRBV6-5
D gene: NA
J gene: TRBJ2-3
clone size: NA
CDR3 DNA: TGTGCCAGCAGTTACTCTAGCGTTAGGGGGGATACGCAGTATTTT
CDR3 protein: CASSYSSVRGDTQYF

V gene: TRBV15
D gene: NA
J gene: TRBJ1-3
clone size: NA
CDR3 DNA: TGTGCCACCAGCAGAGTTGGAGGAAACACCATATATTTT
CDR3 protein: CATSRVGGNTIYF

V gene: TRBV5-1
D gene: NA
J gene: TRBJ1-3
clone size: NA
CDR3 DNA: TGCGCCAGCAGCTCGGACGGAAGCTCTGGAAACACCATATATTTT
CDR3 protein: CASSSDGSSGNTIYF

V gene: TRBV27
D gene: TRBD2
J gene: TRBJ2-2
clone size: NA
CDR3 DNA: TGTGCCACCGGGAGGCCCACCGGGGAGCTGTTTTTT
CDR3 protein: CATGRPTGELFF

V gene: TRBV20-1
D gene: NA
J gene: TRBJ1-2
clone size: NA
CDR3 DNA: TGCAGTGCCGATCAGTATGGCTACACCTTC
CDR3 protein: CSADQYGYTF

V gene: TRBV6-1
D gene: NA
J gene: TRBJ1-6
clone size: NA
CDR3 DNA: TGTGCCAGCAGTGAAGTGGGTGGGAGTACACCCCTCCACTTT
CDR3 protein: CASSEVGGSTPLHF

V gene: TRBV6-6
D gene: NA
J gene: TRBJ2-1
clone size: once
CDR3 DNA: TGTGCCAGCAGATGGGATATCACGGGCGATGAGCAGTTCTTC
CDR3 protein: CASRWDITGDEQFF

V gene: TRBV2
D gene: NA
J gene: TRBJ1-4
clone size: NA
CDR3 DNA: TGTGCCAGCAGCCTGACAGGAATTAATGAAAAACTGTTTTTT
CDR3 protein: CASSLTGINEKLFF